This T cell receptor (beta chain) was captured in a study of blood T cells in healthy people across ages. Notes on the study in general: Donor CMV status was unknown, possibly confounding expanded clonotype changes. Diversity of TCR beta correlated strongly with naive T cell percentage.

Per the germline V gene, CDR1 is SGHRS and CDR2 is YFSETQ. This CDR3 is 16 amino acids long. V shed 1 base, J shed 6 bases, and the junction held 10 bases outside the gene matches. Notes on this clonotype: As yet, its antigen is unknown.

With a J-beta primer mix and a sample-barcoded 5' primer, a second PCR ran roughly 7 to 11 cycles. TCRdb re-called the 5' RACE reads through MiXCR, storing one row per CDR3 protein. The table records about 1.4 million distinct CDR3 sequences, 55% to 75% of them present only once. The chain carries TRBV5-1 and TRBJ1-2, with TRBD1 matching 9 bases. This sequence was found in a young man in good health. Sequencing was performed on blood. CDR3 sequence: CASSLRQGGRWDGYTF. The CDR3 DNA reads as TGCGCCAGCAGCTTGCGACAGGGGGGGCGCTGGGATGGCTACACCTTC.